This T cell receptor (beta chain) emerged from a study of blood T cell repertoires in COVID-19 (TCRdb year 2020). For the wider study: Samples from collaborators originated in the United States, Italy and Spain and spanned both the acute and convalescent phases of COVID-19. The dataset comprised deeply sampled blood TCRbeta repertoires from subjects exposed to, actively infected with, or recovered from COVID-19. Samples were obtained from the ongoing ImmuneRACE study (first 160 participants) and from about 1,300 subjects provided by 6 global collaborators. The material from the prospective study consisted of cDNA or gDNA derived from T cells, B-cell-depleted T cells, or PBMCs. Where HLA class I and class II types were available, the types were taken from metadata supplied by the sample provider, not from assay-based typing. The repertoires were released in a freely available public database meant as a resource for research on the immune response to SARS-CoV-2. Nearly every sample came with metadata listing a de-identified subject ID, COVID-19 status, age in years and sex.

About this clone: The antigen it binds to is not known. Per-base qualities were not stored, and no clone one base away is much larger. The same CDR3 also results from other DNA sequences found in this sample.

The immunoSEQ Assay, a bias-controlled multiplex PCR, was used to amplify TCRbeta CDR3 regions from genomic DNA. On the authors' methods: Within the assay, amplification of reference gene primers was used to estimate how many nucleated cells each sample contained. To quantify the absolute abundance of each unique TCRbeta CDR3 rearrangement, sequence reads were collapsed and filtered. For each sample, productive Simpson clonality was calculated as the square root of Simpson's diversity index over productive rearrangements. TCRdb mirrors the immuneACCESS table, restricted to in-frame sequences. Some clones are absent from its copies; in checked studies, under half trace to an unresolved V gene, and the reason for the others is unknown. V and J calls and clone size follow that table, whereas D and trimming were derived from the DNA. This sample gives 250,000 to 350,000 clones in total; 87% of them show up just once. About 5.7% of the sample is taken by the ten largest.

Broad study findings and their caveats: The amount of clinical and demographic metadata varied by source and participant and was provided uncurated.

Participants in the prospective study were aged roughly 18 to 100 years, lived in 20 to 30 United States geographic areas, and enrolled through a virtual design. To assign participants to cohorts, the prospective study relied on clinical history that participants themselves reported in a screening survey and a study questionnaire. ImmuneRACE Cohort 3 recovered participants were defined by two consecutive negative NP/OP PCR tests, healthcare professional clearance, or symptom resolution. Each participant in the prospective study had whole blood, serum and a nasopharyngeal or oropharyngeal swab collected by mobile phlebotomists. Over an approximately 2-month period, participants in the prospective study had the option of providing additional blood draws and questionnaires. Prospective study blood samples were shipped either frozen or at room temperature before DNA extraction. CDR1 and CDR2, looked up from the germline V gene, are KGHDR and SFDVKD. V lost 4 bases and J lost 4 bases, and the count of bases not matched to a germline gene is 6. Its CDR3 holds 16 amino acids, cysteine through phenylalanine. Only the CDR3 DNA is retained, 48 bases long and in frame from the first base.

Sequenced input: PBMCs or T cells enriched from blood (not recorded which). The rearranged segments are TRBV24-1 and TRBJ1-5, with 10 central nucleotides matching TRBD1. The sequence was collected from a woman aged 40 to 50 who had recovered from COVID-19. The bases are TGTGCCACCAGTGACCCAGGACAGGGGGGGAATCAGCCCCAGCATTTT. It translates to CATSDPGQGGNQPQHF.